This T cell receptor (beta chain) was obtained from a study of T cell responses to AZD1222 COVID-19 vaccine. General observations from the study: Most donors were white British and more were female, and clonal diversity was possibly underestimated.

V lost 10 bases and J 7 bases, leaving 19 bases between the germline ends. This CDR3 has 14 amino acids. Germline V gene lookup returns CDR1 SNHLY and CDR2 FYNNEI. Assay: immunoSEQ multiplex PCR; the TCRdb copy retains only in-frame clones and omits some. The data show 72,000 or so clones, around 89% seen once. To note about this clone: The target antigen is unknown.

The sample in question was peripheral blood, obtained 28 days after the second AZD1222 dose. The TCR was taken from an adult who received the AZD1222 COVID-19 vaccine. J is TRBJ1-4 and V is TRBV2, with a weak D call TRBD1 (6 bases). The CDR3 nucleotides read TGTGCCATCAGCAGTGCAGGGGCGTCTGAAAAACTGTTTTTT. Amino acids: CAISSAGASEKLFF.